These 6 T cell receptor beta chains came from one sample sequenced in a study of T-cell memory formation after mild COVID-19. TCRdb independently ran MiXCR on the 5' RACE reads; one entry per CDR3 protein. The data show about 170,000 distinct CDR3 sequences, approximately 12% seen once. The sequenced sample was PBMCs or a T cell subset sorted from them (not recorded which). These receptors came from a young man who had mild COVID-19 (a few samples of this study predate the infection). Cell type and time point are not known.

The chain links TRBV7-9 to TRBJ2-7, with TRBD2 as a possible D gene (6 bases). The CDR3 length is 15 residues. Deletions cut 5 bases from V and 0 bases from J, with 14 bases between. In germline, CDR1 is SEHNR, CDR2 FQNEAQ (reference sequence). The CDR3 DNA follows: TGTGCCAGCAGCCAAGATTTGCGGGGCTCCTACGAGCAGTACGTC. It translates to CASSQDLRGSYEQYV.

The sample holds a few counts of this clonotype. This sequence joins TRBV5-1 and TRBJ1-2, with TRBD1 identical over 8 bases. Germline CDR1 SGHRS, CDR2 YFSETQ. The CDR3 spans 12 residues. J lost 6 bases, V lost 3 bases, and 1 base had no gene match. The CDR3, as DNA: TGCGCCAGCAGCTCGGACAGGGATGGCTACACCTTC. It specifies CASSSDRDGYTF.

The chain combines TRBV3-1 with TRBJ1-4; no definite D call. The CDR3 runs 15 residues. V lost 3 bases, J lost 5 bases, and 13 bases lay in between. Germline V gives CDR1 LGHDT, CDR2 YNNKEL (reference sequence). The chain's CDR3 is CASSQGVNTNEKLFF. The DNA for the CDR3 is TGTGCCAGCAGCCAGGGCGTGAATACCAATGAAAAACTGTTTTTT.

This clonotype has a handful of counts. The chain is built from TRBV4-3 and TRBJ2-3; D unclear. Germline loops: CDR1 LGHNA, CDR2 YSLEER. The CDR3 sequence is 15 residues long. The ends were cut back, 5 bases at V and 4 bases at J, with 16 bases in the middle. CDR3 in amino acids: CASSSLSGSADTQYF. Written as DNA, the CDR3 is TGCGCCAGCAGCAGTTTAAGTGGTTCCGCAGATACGCAGTATTTT.

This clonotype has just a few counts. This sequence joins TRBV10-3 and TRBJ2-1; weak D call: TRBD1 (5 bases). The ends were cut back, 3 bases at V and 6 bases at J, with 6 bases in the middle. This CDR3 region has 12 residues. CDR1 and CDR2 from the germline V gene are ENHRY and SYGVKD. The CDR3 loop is CAISDQGNEQFF. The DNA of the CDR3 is TGTGCCATCAGTGACCAGGGCAATGAGCAGTTCTTC.

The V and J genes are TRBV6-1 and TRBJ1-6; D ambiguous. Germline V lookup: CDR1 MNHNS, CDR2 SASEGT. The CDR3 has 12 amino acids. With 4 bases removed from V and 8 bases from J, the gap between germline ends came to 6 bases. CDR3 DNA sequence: TGTGCCAGCAGTGGGGGTGATTCACCCCTCCACTTT. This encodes CASSGGDSPLHF.